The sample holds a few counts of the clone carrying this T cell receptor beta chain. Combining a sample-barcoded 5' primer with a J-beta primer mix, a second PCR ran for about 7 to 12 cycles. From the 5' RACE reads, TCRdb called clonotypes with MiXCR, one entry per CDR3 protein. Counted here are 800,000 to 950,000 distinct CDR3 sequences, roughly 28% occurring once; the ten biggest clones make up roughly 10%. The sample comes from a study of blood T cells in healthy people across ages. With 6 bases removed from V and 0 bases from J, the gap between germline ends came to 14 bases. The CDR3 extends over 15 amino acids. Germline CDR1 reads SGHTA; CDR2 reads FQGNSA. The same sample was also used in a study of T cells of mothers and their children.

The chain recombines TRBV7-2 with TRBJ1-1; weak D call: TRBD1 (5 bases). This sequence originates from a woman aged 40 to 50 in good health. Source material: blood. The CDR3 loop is CASSRQLQMNTEAFF. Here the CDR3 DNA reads TGTGCCAGCAGTAGACAGTTACAAATGAACACTGAAGCTTTCTTT.